These 6 T cell receptor beta chains were all obtained from the same sample, sequenced in a study of blood T cell repertoires in COVID-19. Produced via immunoSEQ multiplex PCR; TCRdb's table is partial and in-frame only. Of 350,000 to 400,000 clones in the sample, roughly nine tenths were seen once. Sequenced material: PBMCs or T cells enriched from blood (not recorded which). All receptors derive from a woman aged 40 to 50 who had been exposed to COVID-19.

The chain carries TRBV9 and TRBJ1-6; D may be TRBD1 (5 bases). The V end lost 0 bases, the J end lost 7 bases, and 11 bases lay between the germline ends. Germline-derived CDR1 and CDR2 are SGDLS and YYNGEE. The CDR3 has 15 amino acids. Here the CDR3 reads CASSVGVDRNSPLHF. DNA for the CDR3: TGTGCCAGCAGCGTAGGGGTAGACAGAAATTCACCCCTCCACTTT.

This chain uses TRBV2 with TRBJ2-7, with 7 bases lining up with TRBD1. CDR3 length: 16 residues. After removal of 2 bases from V and 8 bases from J, the junction contained 15 bases not matched to a gene. Germline V gives CDR1 SNHLY, CDR2 FYNNEI. The DNA for the CDR3 is TGTGCCAGCAGTGAAAAAGGCATACAGGGGACACTTAAGCAGTACTTC. Translating it yields CASSEKGIQGTLKQYF.

The chain uses TRBV7-2 and TRBJ2-7; the D gene is possibly TRBD2 (5 bases). CDR1 is SGHTA, CDR2 FQGNSA, per germline. V was pared by 0 bases and J by 0 bases, with 9 bases between. This CDR3 contains 15 residues. CDR3 region: CASSLAGEVSYEQYF. The DNA for the CDR3 is TGTGCCAGCAGCTTAGCGGGAGAGGTCTCCTACGAGCAGTACTTC.

CDR3 region: CAWSVYGTGYNTGELFF. The DNA for the CDR3 is TGTGCCTGGAGTGTATACGGGACAGGGTATAACACCGGGGAGCTGTTTTTT. The chain links TRBV30 to TRBJ2-2, with TRBD1 matching over 9 bases. The CDR3 spans 17 residues. J was trimmed by 2 bases and V by 0 bases; bases with no gene match: 7. Germline CDR1 reads GTSNPN; CDR2 reads SVGIG (reference sequence).

The genes are TRBV7-2 and TRBJ1-5; no clear D. The CDR3 has 16 residues. The germline V gene encodes CDR1 SGHTA and CDR2 FQGNSA. Trimming removed 4 bases at V and 3 bases at J, with 16 bases between. The CDR3 loop reads CASSSRGGQPNQPQHF. The CDR3, as DNA: TGTGCCAGCAGCTCTAGAGGCGGGCAGCCCAATCAGCCCCAGCATTTT.

The chain joins TRBV7-9 to TRBJ1-1; D not certain. V lost 1 base to trimming and J lost 0 bases, with 15 bases between them. The CDR3 extends over 17 amino acids. Per the germline V gene, CDR1 is SEHNR and CDR2 is FQNEAQ (reference sequence). This chain's CDR3 is CASSLVGQTRMNTEAFF. The CDR3 nucleotides read TGTGCCAGCAGCTTAGTCGGCCAGACAAGAATGAACACTGAAGCTTTCTTT.